This TCR beta chain comes out of a study of blood T cell repertoires in COVID-19. The overall study: Collection of acute and convalescent COVID-19 samples took place in the United States, Italy and Spain. The cDNA or gDNA used as material had been derived from T cells, B-cell-depleted T cells, or PBMCs.

All enrollees were roughly 18 to 89 years old and from approximately 25 US areas. Generated by immunoSEQ multiplex PCR, the TCRdb table keeps only in-frame clones and is missing some. The sample has approximately 270,000 clones, about 90% seen once. This CDR3 region has 17 residues. Germline assignment: CDR1 LGHDT and CDR2 YNNKEL (reference sequence). After removal of 4 bases from V and 8 bases from J, the junction contained 11 bases not matched to a gene. The sequence was collected from a human donor in a cohort exposed to, infected with or recovered from COVID-19 (not recorded which). The donor label of this sample is uncertain. The chain employs TRBV3-1 (or the pseudogene TRBV3-2) and TRBJ2-3; 14 bases are a match to TRBD2. Sequenced material: PBMCs or T cells enriched from blood (not recorded which). The CDR3 loop is CASSLIKTSGGASTQYF. The DNA for the CDR3 is TGTGCCAGCAGCCTTATTAAGACTAGCGGGGGGGCGAGTACGCAGTATTTT.